Listed below are T cell receptor beta chains from one sample, sequenced in a study of blood T cell repertoires in COVID-19. Measured with immunoSEQ multiplex PCR; TCRdb has only the in-frame clones, and not every one. The sample has approximately 85,000 clones; around 92% are singletons. The sample comprised peripheral blood. The source is a woman between 55 and 75 years old with active COVID-19. The CDR3 runs from the conserved cysteine through the conserved F or W. The D gene is left open where the match is weak. The size field is filled for only some rows; it gives once, few, many or a size class.

CDR3	DNA	J	size	V	D
CASSLPSTGKETQYF	TGTGCCAGCAGTTTACCCTCGACAGGGAAGGAGACCCAGTACTTC	TRBJ2-5	.	TRBV28	TRBD1
CAWSTGGTGDSGYTF	TGTGCCTGGAGTACGGGCGGGACAGGGGATAGTGGCTACACCTTC	TRBJ1-2	.	TRBV30	TRBD1
CASSPFSLGGDYMGEHPLETQYF	TGTGCCAGCTCACCTTTTTCGTTGGGTGGGGACTATATGGGGGAACATCCCCTGGAGACCCAGTACTTC	TRBJ2-5	.	TRBV18	TRBD2
CASSPTQGRGGANVLTF	TGTGCCAGCAGCCCAACACAGGGAAGAGGTGGGGCCAACGTCCTGACTTTC	TRBJ2-6	.	TRBV7-2	.
CAISESREQPQHF	TGTGCCATCAGTGAGTCGAGGGAGCAGCCCCAGCATTTT	TRBJ1-5	.	TRBV10-3	.
CASTQGRGWDIQYF	TGTGCCAGCACTCAAGGCAGGGGGTGGGACATTCAGTACTTC	TRBJ2-4	.	TRBV2	TRBD1
CASSPEGRGSNQPQHF	TGCGCCAGCAGCCCAGAGGGACGGGGGAGCAATCAGCCCCAGCATTTT	TRBJ1-5	.	TRBV4-1	.
CASSLGQGARGTEAFF	TGTGCCAGCAGTCTGGGACAGGGGGCGAGAGGTACTGAAGCTTTCTTT	TRBJ1-1	.	TRBV2	TRBD1
CASSYGQSYGYTF	TGTGCCAGCAGTTATGGGCAGTCTTATGGCTACACCTTC	TRBJ1-2	.	TRBV6-5	.
CASSPPEERVYNEQFF	TGTGCCAGCAGCCCCCCCGAAGAGCGCGTTTACAATGAGCAGTTCTTC	TRBJ2-1	.	TRBV11-2	.
CASSPGQGSSYEQYF	TGCGCCAGCAGCCCAGGACAGGGGAGCTCCTACGAGCAGTACTTC	TRBJ2-7	.	TRBV4-3	TRBD1
CASSGGPGQPQHF	TGTGCCAGCAGTGGGGGCCCCGGGCAGCCCCAGCATTTT	TRBJ1-5	few	TRBV6-6	.